This is a list of T cell receptor beta chains from one sample in a study of prognosis after radiotherapy for stage I lung cancer. TCRdb reanalysed the multiplex PCR reads using MiXCR and keeps one entry per CDR3 protein. Of roughly 38,000 distinct CDR3 sequences detected, less than 25% appear once; the ten largest clones hold 20% to 30%. Material: PBMCs, obtained before or after stereotactic body radiation therapy (not recorded which). These receptors all come from a donor over 45 with non-small cell lung cancer. Both conserved end residues are part of each CDR3. D genes are given only for firm matches. Clone size, where shown, is once, few, many, or a class for clones that have expanded.

D,J,size,V,DNA,CDR3
.,TRBJ1-1,many,TRBV20-1,TGCAGTGCTAGAGATAGTGGACGGGTGAACACTGAAGCTTTCTTT,CSARDSGRVNTEAFF
TRBD1,TRBJ2-3,few,TRBV15,TGTGCCACCTGTCAGGGGGCCGCTGGGGTCCTCACAGATACGCAGTATTTT,CATCQGAAGVLTDTQYF
.,TRBJ2-3,many,TRBV19,TGTGCCAGTAGCCCCGGGGCTAGCACAGATACGCAGTATTTT,CASSPGASTDTQYF
.,TRBJ1-5,many,TRBV19,TGTGCCAGTACTTGGGTGACGGACGGTGAGTCGATCAATCAGCCCCAGCATTTT,CASTWVTDGESINQPQHF
.,TRBJ2-1,many,TRBV11-2,TGTGCCAGCAGCCCGGACAGAAGCTACAATGAGCAGTTCTTC,CASSPDRSYNEQFF
.,TRBJ2-5,many,TRBV5-1,TGCGCCAGCAGCTTAGGAGCGGGAGAGACCCAGTACTTC,CASSLGAGETQYF
.,TRBJ2-2,many,TRBV7-3,TGTGCCAGCAGCTTAATGGGTAACGCCGGGGAGCTGTTTTTT,CASSLMGNAGELFF
.,TRBJ2-2,medium-sized,TRBV11-2,TGTGCCAGCAGCTCGTACAGGGCTTCCGGGGAGCTGTTTTTT,CASSSYRASGELFF
TRBD2,TRBJ2-5,many,TRBV4-1,TGCGCCAGCAGCCAGTCTAGCGGGGGCTTGGGGGAGACCCAGTACTTC,CASSQSSGGLGETQYF
.,TRBJ1-1,.,TRBV7-3,TGTGCCAGCAGCTCAGAGGCGAGGGGTGAAGCTTTCTTT,CASSSEARGEAFF
.,TRBJ1-5,.,TRBV5-6,TGTGCCAGCAGCTTCTCGGGTAATCAGCCCCAGCATTTT,CASSFSGNQPQHF
TRBD2,TRBJ2-7,once,TRBV6-2/TRBV6-3,TGTGCCAGCAGTTACGGGACTAGCGGGGGGTCCTACTACGAGCGGTACTTC,CASSYGTSGGSYYERYF
.,TRBJ2-2,many,TRBV10-3,TGTGCCATCAGACCACCCACCGGGGAGCTGTTTTTT,CAIRPPTGELFF
TRBD1,TRBJ2-7,many,TRBV28,TGTGCCACCCGGGACAGTGTCTCCTACGAGCAGTACTTC,CATRDSVSYEQYF
TRBD1,TRBJ2-7,.,TRBV7-9,TGTGCCAGCAGCCCTCGGACAGGGGGCGAGGGTAGCGGTGGGGCCGCCTACGAGCAGTACTTC,CASSPRTGGEGSGGAAYEQYF
.,TRBJ2-7,many,TRBV14,TGTGCCAGCAGCCAAGATCCCGGGGCCCCGCAGTACTTC,CASSQDPGAPQYF
.,TRBJ1-3,many,TRBV6-1,TGTGCCACCTCCCTGACAATCTCTGGAAACACCATATATTTT,CATSLTISGNTIYF
TRBD1,TRBJ2-3,many,TRBV20-1,TGCAGTGCTTCGGACAGGGAGACAGATACGCAGTATTTT,CSASDRETDTQYF
.,TRBJ1-4,many,TRBV2,TGTGCCAGCAGTGCGACAGCAACTAATGAAAAACTGTTTTTT,CASSATATNEKLFF
.,TRBJ2-1,many,TRBV19,TGTGCCAGTAGTCTCTACAGGAGTTTCGCTTCCAATGAGCAGTTCTTC,CASSLYRSFASNEQFF
TRBD2,TRBJ2-5,many,TRBV5-1,TGCGCCAGCAGCTTTAGCGGGAGGGCAGAGACCCAGTACTTC,CASSFSGRAETQYF
TRBD2,TRBJ2-1,.,TRBV6-1,TGTGCCAGTGTTCTAGCGGGTTCCTACAATGAGCAGTTCTTC,CASVLAGSYNEQFF
TRBD1,TRBJ1-1,many,TRBV19,TGTGCCAGTAGTCAAGGGACAGGAGACATGAACACTGAAGCTTTCTTT,CASSQGTGDMNTEAFF
.,TRBJ1-5,many,TRBV11-2,TGTGCCAGCAGCTCAGACAATCAGCCCCAGCATTTT,CASSSDNQPQHF
.,TRBJ1-4,many,TRBV27,TGTGCCAGCAGTTTAAGGCAGGCTCATGAAAAACTGTTTTTT,CASSLRQAHEKLFF
.,TRBJ2-7,many,TRBV6-1,TGTGCCAGCACCTCAGACAGCTACGAGCAGTACTTC,CASTSDSYEQYF
.,TRBJ2-1,many,TRBV28,TGTGCCAGCAGTTCCCGTGAGCAGTTCTTC,CASSSREQFF
TRBD2,TRBJ2-7,many,TRBV5-1,TGCGCCAGCAGCTTGGAGCCTAGCGGGAGGGAGCTAAACTACGAGCAGTACTTC,CASSLEPSGRELNYEQYF
TRBD1,TRBJ1-2,many,TRBV24-1,TGTGCCACCAGTGACCGGACAGGTTCCCAATCGGGCGGCTACACCTTC,CATSDRTGSQSGGYTF